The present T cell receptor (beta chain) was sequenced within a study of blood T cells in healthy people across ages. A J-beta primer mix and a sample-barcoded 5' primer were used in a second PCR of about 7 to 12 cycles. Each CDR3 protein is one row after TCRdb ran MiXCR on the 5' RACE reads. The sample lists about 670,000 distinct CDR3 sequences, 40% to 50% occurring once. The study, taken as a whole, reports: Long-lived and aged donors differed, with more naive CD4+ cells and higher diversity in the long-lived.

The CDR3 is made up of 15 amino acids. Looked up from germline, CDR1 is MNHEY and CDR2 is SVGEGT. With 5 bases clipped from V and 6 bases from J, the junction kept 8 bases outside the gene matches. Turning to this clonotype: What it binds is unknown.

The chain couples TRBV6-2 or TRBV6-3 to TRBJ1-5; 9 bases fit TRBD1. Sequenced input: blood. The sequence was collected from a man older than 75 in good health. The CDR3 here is CASSNRDRDGQPQHF. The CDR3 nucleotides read TGTGCCAGCAGTAACCGGGACAGGGACGGTCAGCCCCAGCATTTT.